This T cell receptor (beta chain) was captured by sequencing in a study of cytomegalovirus exposure and HLA in healthy donors (TCRdb year 2017). At the level of the whole study: An earlier analysis of several hundred of the donors reported roughly 300 Gb of sequence data and around 120 million unique TCR beta sequences obtained from about 180 million T cells. An early release that covered about 640 HLA-typed donors contained about 300 gigabases of sequencing data and some 87 million unique TCR sequences. Among the roughly 380 genotyped donors, roughly 80% belonged to the genetic ancestry cluster associated with self-reported Caucasian donors. The aim of the study was to test whether cataloging public T cell receptors could identify signatures of past pathogen exposure. The study used immunosequencing to profile the T cell repertoires of 670 or so subjects and linked those repertoires to cytomegalovirus serostatus. In addition to the first cohort of around 670 subjects, a separate validation cohort of around 110 different subjects was used. High-throughput TCR immunosequencing, statistical association of individual TCRs with disease status, and machine learning were combined to predict cytomegalovirus infection status. In a later analysis, previously published TCR beta repertoires from several hundred donors were re-analyzed and high-resolution HLA genotyping was added so that TCR occurrence patterns could be studied. Rather than drawing on any new phenotypic data, the later analysis identified candidate immune exposures from TCR beta sequences and the way those sequences occurred across donors. An earlier analysis of 587 of the donors used high-throughput TCR beta sequencing to judge whether each TCR beta V gene segment behaved as functional or pseudogenic. Alongside the repertoire data, information on donor age, sex, ethnicity and CMV serostatus was compiled. Genome-wide SNP genotypes for about 60% of the roughly 700 donors were used in a later genetic analysis, which treated that subset as a discovery cohort. Every repertoire in the discovery cohort had been generated on one and the same sequencing platform. Both class I and class II loci were covered by HLA typing, at four-digit resolution. Typing coverage differed by locus: A, B, C, DRB1 and DQB1 were typed in roughly 620-630 donors, DQA1 in about 500, DPA1 in 600 to 610, and DPB1 in 472. A handful of DR-DQ haplotypes were treated as single units for association and clustering because of strong linkage in the cohort. Across approximately 400 genotyped donors of the cohort, an average of about 240,000 unique TCR beta nucleotide sequences per donor were sequenced, and approximately 17% of those sequences were non-productive. On the study overall, not on this receptor specifically: In an earlier analysis of around 500 of the donors, most TCR beta V segments appeared in productive rearrangements about 87% or about 30% of the time, broadly matching IMGT annotations. HLA typing was unavailable for some donors at each locus, so association tests used only the typed subset. In a later genetic analysis, fewer N-insertions in productive TCRs were reported among donors in an Asian-associated ancestry cluster than the approximately 670-donor mean. A further reported finding was that TCR beta sequences accurately predicted the HLA-A and HLA-B alleles for most subjects in the first cohort. The study listed 150 to 200 TCR beta chains as associated with cytomegalovirus. According to a later analysis, TCR association rates differed among HLA loci, with DRB1 alleles showing the most associated TCRs and HLA-C alleles showing the fewest. Only TCR beta chains were sequenced in this cohort, and the absence of alpha or paired-chain data limited detectable features. According to a later analysis, parvovirus B19, influenza, CMV and Epstein-Barr virus appeared linked to several top co-occurrence clusters. The sequencing pipeline was judged likely to have produced a cluster of highly shared sequence variants as a technical artifact. CMV serostatus was the only immune exposure information available for the cohort. Cytomegalovirus status was reported to be diagnosed by the classifier with high specificity and sensitivity in both the original and validation cohorts. Assigning TCR associations to individual alleles was difficult when HLA alleles, especially DR and DQ, strongly co-occurred. Across donors, most TCR sequences were observed very rarely, whereas some public TCRs were present in many individuals. Because counts were too low, 15 to 20 rarely observed V segments, including chromosome 9 orphons, were excluded from the earlier analysis of around 590 of the donors. Linkage disequilibrium might explain the correlated functional status among segregating V segments, but an unknown experimental factor could not be excluded. A later analysis found that HLA-associated TCR beta chains were more clonally expanded and had lower generation probabilities than equally common non-associated chains. A later analysis found that most CMV-associated TCR beta chains appeared HLA-restricted, with HLA associations seemingly driven largely by CMV exposure. Presence/absence analyses assumed roughly uniform sequencing depth across donors, an assumption that may not hold. A later analysis associated 15,000 to 20,000 TCR beta sequences with specific HLA alleles at a false discovery rate of 0.05. It was suggested by the authors that the approach could potentially be generalized to other disease states and immunological phenotypes. Because the 87-base-pair reads could not distinguish some IMGT-functional V segments, including TRBV6-2 and TRBV6-3, those segments were excluded. In vitro tests confirmed that a few of the cytomegalovirus-associated TCR beta chains recognize cytomegalovirus antigens. In a later genetic analysis, a missense DCLRE1C variant was associated with V-gene and J-gene trimming of TCR beta chains, and the association was replicated in an independent cohort.

Library construction relied on the immunoSEQ multiplex PCR assay. For the multiplex PCR, a mixture combining 60 forward primers for TCR Vbeta segments and 13 reverse primers for TCR Jbeta segments was used. The CDR3 region of rearranged TCR beta genes was amplified from genomic DNA with a multiplex PCR assay. On the Illumina HiSeq System, the amplified TCR beta libraries were sequenced as 87-base-pair reads. The source study handled its data this way. Across the roughly 600 repertoires, a later analysis counted 80 million or so unique TCR beta chains, roughly 11 million of which were shared by at least two donors. To remove PCR and sequencing errors, raw reads were error-corrected and collapsed into unique sequences using a nearest-neighbor algorithm that merged closely related sequences. Alignment of CDR3 sequences to IMGT reference sequences was used to assign V, D and J gene segments. For a sequence to be retained, at least a six-nucleotide match to both a V gene segment and a J gene segment was required. A rearrangement was called productive if the CDR3 had no stop codons and remained in frame with V and J, and every other rearrangement was called non-productive. Following IMGT convention, CDR3 was defined as the stretch from the second conserved V-encoded cysteine to the conserved J-encoded phenylalanine. The earlier analysis of some 600 of the donors excluded sequences that lacked an unambiguous match to a single V gene segment. In an earlier analysis of 587 of the donors, a V segment was called functional when productive rearrangements were above 56.7%, and segregating when the standard deviation between donors exceeded 5%. A statistical classification framework was built for diagnosing cytomegalovirus status from the catalog of TCR beta chain sequences. V and J gene assignment, in a later analysis, came from comparing TCR nucleotide sequences with IMGT/GENE-DB human TR gene sequences. A later analysis assigned CDR3 sequences and most-parsimonious VDJ recombination scenarios with the TCRdist pipeline. In a later analysis, every TCR beta chain was defined by the combination of its CDR3 amino acid sequence and its V-gene family, and reads without a unique V-gene family were dropped. As a way to deal with suspected cross-contamination and a sequencing artifact, a later analysis dropped hundreds of nucleotide sequences that were highly shared and had low generation probability. In a later analysis, a clonal expansion index was calculated for each public chain from normalized within-repertoire ranks of inferred template counts. In a later analysis, generation probabilities were computed using a VDJ recombination model fitted to out-of-frame rearrangements, and the results were checked against IGoR. In a later analysis, hypergeometric tests were used to score TCR-TCR, TCR-HLA and TCR-CMV co-occurrence, with a repertoire-size bias correction applied to TCR pairs. In a later analysis, false discovery rates were estimated by permuting HLA or CMV assignments 20 times. In a later analysis, co-occurring TCRs were grouped using DBSCAN, and TCRdist sequence similarity was added for clustering within HLA-allele-positive subsets. Repertoires with fewer than 30,000 or more than 120,000 public chains, plus five repertoires with anomalous nucleotide sharing, were excluded from co-occurrence clustering. TCRdb provides this immuneACCESS table in a form limited to in-frame rearrangements. Some clones are lacking; in checked studies, under half of them reflect an unresolved V gene, and why the rest are absent is not known. That table furnishes V, J and clone size, whereas the DNA furnished D and trimming. Counted in this sample were some 97,000 clones; roughly 80% of them appeared once. Roughly 14% of the sample comes from the top ten.

From the germline V gene, CDR1 is LGHNA and CDR2 is YSLEER. Its CDR3 holds 16 amino acids, cysteine through phenylalanine. The retained sequence is limited to the CDR3, 48 bases, with the frame set at the first base. Trimming at the junction amounts to 0 bases on V and 5 bases on J, and the germline ends lie 16 bases apart. A note on this clone: Which antigen it targets is not known. The sample holds no much larger clone one base away, and base qualities are not on file.

The cohort consisted of 650 to 700 healthy bone marrow donors. All cohort members were sampled while nominally healthy, although unrecorded immune exposures were likely present. The donor was CMV seropositive and was included in the group of 290 or so seropositive cohort members. Every donor gave a peripheral blood sample, and the peripheral blood mononuclear cells from that sample were used for TCR beta sequencing. The Qiagen DNeasy Blood Extraction Kit was used to extract genomic DNA from the blood cell samples. This TCR derives from a male donor in good health and CMV-seropositive. Recombination connected TRBV4-3 to TRBJ1-2, with an unclear D gene assignment. Source material: PBMCs. The CDR3: CASSQERGLMGYGYTF. The DNA sequence is TGCGCCAGCAGCCAAGAACGGGGTTTAATGGGTTATGGCTACACCTTC.